This TCR beta chain was documented in a study of T cell responses to AZD1222 COVID-19 vaccine. Study-level points and caveats: Mostly white British, mostly female donors; authors suggested clonal diversity may be underestimated. Recipients of two AZD1222 doses showed rising Spike-specific TCR breadth and depth. The peak T cell response came first, and repertoires were sampled only after it.

Comments on this clone: Its specificity is unknown.

The assay was immunoSEQ multiplex PCR, and TCRdb's table has in-frame clones only and misses some. Of fewer than 110,000 clones listed, about nine tenths were seen once; the top ten hold 35% to 50%. Per the germline V gene, CDR1 is SGHNT and CDR2 is YYREEE (reference sequence). The V end was cut by 3 bases, the J end by 6 bases, with 10 bases between. This CDR3 is built from 12 residues. This sequence joins TRBV5-4 and TRBJ2-7; tentative D call: TRBD1 (6 bases). The material sequenced was peripheral blood, taken on day 0 of AZD1222 vaccination. The source of this sequence is an adult in good health. CDR3 bases: TGTGCCAGCAGCTCCACAGGGTCCGAGCAGTACTTC. It is translated as CASSSTGSEQYF.